The 8 T cell receptor beta chains in this list originate from one sample, sequenced in a study of blood T cell repertoires in COVID-19. Using immunoSEQ multiplex PCR, the repertoire was profiled, and TCRdb retains in-frame clones only, with some absent. This sample has about 440,000 clones, with 70% to 90% found just once. Sequenced sample: PBMCs or T cells enriched from blood (not recorded which). These receptors originate from a woman between 18 and 29 years old with acute COVID-19.

The CDR3 bases are TGTGCCAGTAGCCGGGACAGGGTGCAGGGCTATGGCTACACCTTC. Its protein product is CASSRDRVQGYGYTF. This chain connects TRBV19 to TRBJ1-2; 9 positions match TRBD1. The ends lost 6 bases at V and 4 bases at J; junction bases unmatched: 9. CDR1 is LNHDA and CDR2 is SQIVND in the germline V gene (reference sequence). The CDR3 covers 15 residues. The whole variable domain, filled in from reference TRBV19 and TRBJ1-2, reads DGGITQSPKYLFRKEGQNVTLSCEQNLNHDAMYWYRQDPGQGLRLIYYSQIVNDFQKGDIAEGYSVSREKKESFPLTVTSAQKNPTAFYLCASSRDRVQGYGYTFGSGTRLTVV.

V and J are TRBV9 and TRBJ2-7; the D gene is possibly TRBD2 (6 bases). The CDR3 runs 15 residues. The germline V gene has CDR1 SGDLS and CDR2 YYNGEE. V gave up 3 bases and J gave up 6 bases, with 19 bases separating them. The CDR3 is CASSGGELYSTEQYF. The CDR3 region has the DNA TGTGCCAGCAGCGGGGGGGAGTTGTATTCGACCGAGCAGTACTTC.

The chain couples TRBV5-4 to TRBJ1-2; D unresolved. The germline V and J ends were trimmed by 5 bases and 4 bases, with 18 bases remaining between them. The CDR3 has 15 amino acids. Per the germline V gene, CDR1 is SGHNT and CDR2 is YYREEE (reference sequence). The CDR3 DNA reads as TGTGCCAGCAGGACCGCCCTCCAGGCACCCTATGGCTACACCTTC. This sequence encodes CASRTALQAPYGYTF.

The chain combines TRBV28 with TRBJ1-6, with 7 positions matching TRBD1. Trimming cost V 2 bases and J 4 bases; bases outside gene matches: 11. Germline lookup yields CDR1 MDHEN and CDR2 SYDVKM. The CDR3 is 18 amino acids. The CDR3 loop reads CASSLGMKGAHYNSPLHF. CDR3 nucleotides: TGTGCCAGCAGTTTAGGGATGAAGGGGGCACATTATAATTCACCCCTCCACTTT.

The chain joins TRBV5-1 to TRBJ2-1; 7 nucleotides match TRBD1. The trim removed 4 bases at V and 7 bases at J, leaving 11 bases unmatched. Per germline, CDR1 SGHRS and CDR2 YFSETQ. There are 15 residues in the CDR3. Here the CDR3 DNA reads TGCGCCAGCAGCCCTGCAGGGACAGAGACTAATGAGCAGTTCTTC. Translating gives CASSPAGTETNEQFF. The entire variable domain, with the rest obtained from reference TRBV5-1 and TRBJ2-1, is as follows: KAGVTQTPRYLIKTRGQQVTLSCSPISGHRSVSWYQQTPGQGLQFLFEYFSETQRNKGNFPGRFSGRQFSNSRSEMNVSTLELGDSALYLCASSPAGTETNEQFFGPGTRLTVL.

The chain employs TRBV5-8 and TRBJ2-6; TRBD1 is a possible D gene (6 bases). There are 16 residues in the CDR3. V shed 2 bases and J shed 5 bases, with 14 bases lying between them. Germline assignment: CDR1 SGHTS and CDR2 YDEGEE. The CDR3 sequence is CASSLAGGFWANVLTF. CDR3 coding DNA: TGTGCCAGCAGCTTAGCTGGGGGCTTTTGGGCCAACGTCCTGACTTTC.

The chain combines TRBV9 with TRBJ2-1; 15 bases are shared with TRBD2. Trimming took 2 bases from V and 6 from J; bases not matched to a gene: 9. The CDR3 runs 18 residues. CDR1 and CDR2 from the germline V gene are SGDLS and YYNGEE. CDR3 region: CASSVSGTSGRTGNEQFF. The DNA for the CDR3 is TGTGCCAGCAGCGTGTCCGGGACTAGCGGGAGGACGGGCAATGAGCAGTTCTTC.

This chain connects TRBV2 to TRBJ2-6, with TRBD1 identical over 7 bases. V shed 4 bases and J 2 bases; nucleotides not matched to a gene: 8. The CDR3 contains 17 residues. Per germline, CDR1 SNHLY and CDR2 FYNNEI. CDR3 in DNA: TGTGCCAGCAGTGTAGAACAGGGGATGGCTGGGGCCAACGTCCTGACTTTC. Amino acid sequence: CASSVEQGMAGANVLTF. The full variable domain, in which reference TRBV2 and TRBJ2-6 provide the parts outside the CDR3, is EPEVTQTPSHQVTQMGQEVILRCVPISNHLYFYWYRQILGQKVEFLVSFYNNEISEKSEIFDDQFSVERPDGSNFTLKIRSTKLEDSAMYFCASSVEQGMAGANVLTFGAGSRLTVL.